Below, 23 T cell receptor beta chains from the same sample are listed, as sequenced in a study of CD8 T cells in Susac syndrome. Reverse transcription of roughly 0.45 to 1 ug RNA used random hexamers. TCRdb reanalysed the immunoSEQ multiplex PCR reads using MiXCR and keeps one entry per CDR3 protein. The sample has roughly 140,000 distinct CDR3 sequences; about 94% are singletons. The sequencing input was CD8+ T cells from PBMCs. The receptor source for this set is a human donor with multiple sclerosis.

In its sample, this clonotype was seen once. The chain recombines TRBV2 with TRBJ2-5; 8 bases align to TRBD2. The CDR3 runs to 14 residues. Germline V CDR1 and CDR2: SNHLY, FYNNEI. The trim removed 6 bases at V and 1 base at J, leaving 4 bases unmatched. The chain's CDR3 is CASSTGTSQETQYF. The DNA of the CDR3 is TGTGCCAGCAGCACCGGGACTAGCCAAGAGACCCAGTACTTC.

This chain joins TRBV9 and TRBJ1-1; D perhaps matches TRBD1 (6 bases). The germline gives CDR1 SGDLS, CDR2 YYNGEE. Trimming shortened V by 0 bases and J by 1 base, and 10 bases separated the two germline ends. The CDR3 has 15 amino acids. In DNA form, the CDR3 reads TGTGCCAGCAGCGTAGGAGGGGGAGGGAACACTGAAGCTTTCTTT. Protein product: CASSVGGGGNTEAFF.

The DNA of the CDR3 is TGTGCCATCAGTGAGTCGTCAAGGCGGGTCCTGACTTTC. Its protein is CAISESSRRVLTF. This chain joins TRBV10-3 and TRBJ2-6; D is ambiguous. The CDR3 consists of 13 residues. Per germline, CDR1 ENHRY and CDR2 SYGVKD. Trimming stripped 0 bases from V and 13 bases from J, with 10 bases between.

This chain connects TRBV7-9 to TRBJ2-1; no reliable D call. From germline, CDR1 is SEHNR and CDR2 FQNEAQ (reference sequence). The V gene lost 5 bases and the J gene lost 8 bases, with 10 bases spanning the gap. The CDR3 spans 12 residues. The CDR3 protein is CASSVTGDEQFF. The CDR3, as DNA: TGTGCCAGCAGCGTTACCGGCGATGAGCAGTTCTTC.

The rearrangement joins TRBV4-1 to TRBJ2-7, with D possibly matching TRBD2 (5 bases). In germline, CDR1 is MGHRA, CDR2 YSYEKL. The CDR3 loop spans 14 amino acids. V was pared by 0 bases and J by 2 bases, with 8 bases between. Here the CDR3 reads CASSQDAGTYEQYF. As DNA, the CDR3 is TGCGCCAGCAGCCAAGATGCCGGGACCTACGAGCAGTACTTC.

About this clonotype itself: An end of the junction does not agree with germline; a read error may underlie this. The gene calls are TRBV7-7 and TRBJ2-5, with 10 bases identical to TRBD2. CDR3 length equals 16 residues. Germline-derived CDR1 and CDR2 are SSHAT and FNYEAQ (reference sequence). CDR3 in DNA: TGTGCCAGCAGCTTAGAGCTAGCGGGGGCGCAAGTGACCCAGTACTTC. Translation gives CASSLELAGAQVTQYF. The variable domain in full, completed from reference TRBV7-7 and TRBJ2-5, reads GAGVSQSPRYKVTKRGQDVTLRCDPISSHATLYWYQQALGQGPEFLTYFNYEAQPDKSGLPSDRFSAERPEGSISTLTIQRTEQRDSAMYRCASSLELAGAQVTQYFGPGTRLLVL.

This clonotype was counted between two and nine times. The rearrangement links TRBV28 to TRBJ2-7, with 7 nucleotides matching TRBD1. The V gene end was trimmed by 5 bases and the J gene end by 4 bases; junction bases not matched to a gene: 5. Germline lookup yields CDR1 MDHEN and CDR2 SYDVKM. The CDR3 runs to 13 residues. The DNA of the CDR3 is TGTGCCAGCAGTCGGAGACAGGGATACGAGCAGTACTTC. Encoded protein: CASSRRQGYEQYF.

This clonotype was seen only once. V and J are TRBV30 and TRBJ2-7; D may match TRBD1 or TRBD2 (5 bases each). Germline V gives CDR1 GTSNPN, CDR2 SVGIG (reference sequence). This CDR3 region has 17 residues. V was trimmed by 3 bases and J by 2 bases, leaving 23 bases between them. DNA of the CDR3: TGTGCCTGGAGACCACCCCACTCCCGGGACGGTACCTACGAGCAGTACTTC. Translation: CAWRPPHSRDGTYEQYF.

This chain connects TRBV7-9 to TRBJ1-4; no clear D. Trimming pared 4 bases from V and 8 bases from J, leaving 11 bases between. Germline V gene lookup returns CDR1 SEHNR and CDR2 FQNEAQ (reference sequence). This CDR3 is built from 13 residues. CDR3 region: CASSSPPGEKLFF. The CDR3 DNA sequence: TGTGCCAGCAGCTCCCCCCCCGGAGAAAAACTGTTTTTT.

The CDR3 loop is CASTLEAGAYNEQFF. The CDR3 DNA follows: TGTGCCAGCACCTTGGAAGCGGGGGCTTACAATGAGCAGTTCTTC. J is TRBJ2-1 and V is TRBV6-2 or TRBV6-3; 8 nucleotides match TRBD2. With 7 bases clipped from V and 4 bases from J, the junction kept 9 bases outside the gene matches. CDR1 MNHEY and CDR2 SVGEGT come from the germline V gene. CDR3 length equals 15 residues.

The V call is TRBV29-1, the J call TRBJ1-2, with a possible D match to TRBD1 (5 bases). CDR1 SQVTM and CDR2 ANQGSEA come from the germline V gene. The CDR3 contains 13 residues. V lost 3 bases, J lost 3 bases, and 11 bases lay in between. In DNA form, the CDR3 reads TGCAGCGTTGAGGTTTTGGGGGACTATGGCTACACCTTC. As protein: CSVEVLGDYGYTF.

A note on this clonotype: Just one base apart from a much larger clone, this may be a read error. The V gene is TRBV4-3, the J gene TRBJ2-5, with 7 bases that match TRBD2. With V trimmed by 1 base and J by 5 bases, 7 bases remained unmatched. Germline-derived CDR1 and CDR2 are LGHNA and YSLEER. This CDR3 comprises 15 residues. CDR3 nucleotides: TGCGCCAGCAGCCAAGTGACTAGCCGGGGGGAGACCCAGTACTTC. This sequence encodes CASSQVTSRGETQYF.

The chain uses TRBV3-1 and TRBJ1-2; TRBD1 might be the D (6 bases). This CDR3 is built from 16 residues. Germline V gene sequence: CDR1 LGHDT, CDR2 YNNKEL (reference sequence). Trimming removed 1 base from V and 5 bases from J, with 17 bases in between. CDR3 nucleotide sequence: TGTGCCAGCAGCCAAGGGACTGGACGGACAGCTTATGGCTACACCTTC. This sequence encodes CASSQGTGRTAYGYTF.

This clonotype occurred once. V is TRBV25-1 and J is TRBJ2-1, with 8 bases lining up with TRBD1. The germline gives CDR1 MGHDK, CDR2 SYGVNS. There are 14 residues in the CDR3. J lost 6 bases, V lost 4 bases, and 5 bases had no gene match. CDR3 DNA: TGTGCCAGCAGTGCGGACAGGGCGGGCAATGAGCAGTTCTTC. Its translation is CASSADRAGNEQFF.

The gene calls are TRBV15 and TRBJ2-7; TRBD1 is a possible D gene (5 bases). V lost 2 bases and J 0 bases, leaving 26 bases between the germline ends. In germline, CDR1 is LNHNV, CDR2 YYDKDF (reference sequence). The CDR3 is 20 residues long. CDR3 amino acids: CATSRSWGTSTGYSSYEQYF. As DNA, the CDR3 is TGTGCCACCAGCAGATCCTGGGGAACGAGTACAGGATATAGCTCCTACGAGCAGTACTTC.

The V gene is TRBV13, the J gene TRBJ1-5; D not resolved. Per germline, CDR1 PRHDT and CDR2 FYEKMQ (reference sequence). This CDR3 comprises 14 residues. The ends were cut back, 5 bases at V and 0 bases at J, with 8 bases in the middle. The CDR3 nucleotides read TGTGCCAGCAGCCAAAGAGGTAGCAATCAGCCCCAGCATTTT. This codes for CASSQRGSNQPQHF. Using reference TRBV13 and TRBJ1-5 for the parts outside the CDR3, the full variable domain is AAGVIQSPRHLIKEKRETATLKCYPIPRHDTVYWYQQGPGQDPQFLISFYEKMQSDKGSIPDRFSAQQFSDYHSELNMSSLELGDSALYFCASSQRGSNQPQHFGDGTRLSIL.

The chain is built from TRBV29-1 and TRBJ1-2, with a possible D match to TRBD1 (5 bases). CDR1 and CDR2 from the germline V gene are SQVTM and ANQGSEA. With 6 bases removed from V and 12 bases from J, the gap between germline ends came to 17 bases. The CDR3 has 11 residues. The CDR3 protein is CSVGTEAGDTF. The CDR3 DNA sequence: TGCAGCGTCGGGACCGAAGCCGGGGACACCTTC.

This clonotype has only one observation. CDR3: CASSLAGWYEQYF. For the CDR3, the DNA is TGTGCCAGCAGCTTAGCGGGGTGGTACGAGCAGTACTTC. This sequence joins TRBV7-8 and TRBJ2-7; no clear D gene. V lost 0 bases and J lost 4, with 7 bases in between. This CDR3 spans 13 amino acids. Germline-derived CDR1 and CDR2 are SGHVS and FQNEAQ.

V usage is TRBV25-1 and J usage is TRBJ2-5, with no clear D. The CDR3 runs to 12 residues. Looked up from germline, CDR1 is MGHDK and CDR2 is SYGVNS. Deletions cut 10 bases from V and 1 base from J, with 10 bases between. The CDR3 DNA reads TGTGCCACCTCCGGGTTCCAAGAGACCCAGTACTTC. Its translation is CATSGFQETQYF.

The J gene is TRBJ1-4, the V gene TRBV5-1; D gene ambiguous. The CDR3 has 13 residues. V was cut by 4 bases and J by 5 bases, with 9 bases left in between. The germline gives CDR1 SGHRS, CDR2 YFSETQ. In DNA, the CDR3 is TGCGCCAGCAGCATGGCAGGAAATGAAAAACTGTTTTTT. Its translation is CASSMAGNEKLFF.

This rearrangement joins TRBV7-9 to TRBJ2-7; 8 bases line up with TRBD2. Germline CDR1 and CDR2: SEHNR and FQNEAQ (reference sequence). The length of the CDR3 is 14 residues. V lost 3 bases and J lost 4; bases outside the gene matches: 5. CDR3 coding DNA: TGTGCCAGCAGCTTTGATCGGGGGGGATACGAGCAGTACTTC. Protein product: CASSFDRGGYEQYF.

V is TRBV6-2 or TRBV6-3 and J is TRBJ2-7, with 8 nucleotides matching TRBD2. The CDR3 is made up of 14 amino acids. Losses at the gene ends were 4 bases for V and 6 bases for J; bases not matched to a gene: 8. Germline assignment: CDR1 MNHEY and CDR2 SVGEGT. CDR3 sequence: CASSFGGGFGEQYF. The DNA for the CDR3 is TGTGCCAGCAGTTTCGGCGGGGGGTTCGGCGAGCAGTACTTC.

The rearrangement joins TRBV20-1 to TRBJ2-1, with a weak D call TRBD1 (6 bases). The CDR3 is 15 residues long. With 0 bases removed from V and 3 bases from J, the gap between germline ends came to 12 bases. Per germline, CDR1 DFQATT and CDR2 SNEGSKA (reference sequence). Here the CDR3 DNA reads TGCAGTGCTAGAGATCCGGCAGGGGTCTACAATGAGCAGTTCTTC. Translation: CSARDPAGVYNEQFF.